This entry is about one T cell receptor beta chain. It lacks a known antigen. There are no base qualities to consult, and no much larger clone falls within one base. This entry belongs to a study of control samples from healthy donors and cancer patients (dated by TCRdb to 2020 to 2021). The library came from the immunoSEQ multiplex PCR assay. TCRdb provides this immuneACCESS table in a form limited to in-frame rearrangements. Some clones are lacking; in checked studies, under half of them reflect an unresolved V gene, and why the rest are absent is not known. This sample gives just over 90,000 clones in total; about 85% of them show up just once. Jointly, the top ten make up about 1.3% of the sample. CDR1 is given as LNHDA and CDR2 as SQIVND, both from the germline V gene (reference sequence). CDR3 length: 16 amino acids, cysteine to phenylalanine. Of all the DNA, just the CDR3 is kept, 48 bases in frame from base 1. Trimming removed 6 bases from V and 0 bases from J; the gene matches leave 5 bases unexplained.

Input material: blood. The receptor's source is a woman aged 50 to 65 in good health. Recombination connected TRBV19 to TRBJ2-2; 9 nucleotides in the junction match TRBD1. The CDR3 loop reads CASRDRGIANTGELFF. The sequence in DNA is TGTGCCAGTAGGGACAGGGGTATTGCGAACACCGGGGAGCTGTTTTTT.